This TCR beta chain was sequenced during a study of blood T cell repertoires in COVID-19 (dated by TCRdb to the early 2020s). Looking at the study overall: The collaborator samples originated in the United States, Italy and Spain and spanned the acute and convalescent phases of COVID-19. Where available, HLA class I and class II types were obtained from metadata supplied by the sample provider rather than from assay-based typing. Nearly every sample came with metadata listing a de-identified subject ID, COVID-19 status, age in years and sex. The material from the prospective study consisted of cDNA or gDNA derived from T cells, B-cell-depleted T cells, or PBMCs. The dataset comprised deeply sampled blood TCRbeta repertoires from subjects exposed to, actively infected with, or recovered from COVID-19. A freely available public database, intended as a resource for researchers studying the immune response to SARS-CoV-2, is where the repertoires were released. The samples were drawn from the first 160 participants of the ongoing ImmuneRACE study and from under 1,500 subjects provided by 6 global collaborators.

Regarding this clone: The clone's antigen remains unknown. The input lacks base qualities; no much larger clone sits a single base away.

The collaborating institutions used their own protocols to collect whole blood in K2EDTA tubes. Collaborator samples were shipped for TCRbeta analysis as frozen whole blood, isolated PBMCs, or DNA extracted from either sample type. TCRbeta CDR3 regions were amplified from genomic DNA using the immunoSEQ Assay, a bias-controlled multiplex PCR. Per the source publication's procedure: Nucleated cell counts per sample were estimated from amplification of reference gene primers within the assay. To quantify the absolute abundance of each unique TCRbeta CDR3 rearrangement, sequence reads were collapsed and filtered. For each sample, productive Simpson clonality was calculated as the square root of Simpson's diversity index across productive rearrangements. The table was pulled from immuneACCESS by TCRdb, which kept in-frame rearrangements only. Such tables lose some clones; where checked, under half of the loss comes from unresolved V genes, and the rest has no known cause. V, J and clone size are taken as reported in that table, and D and trimming were inferred from the DNA itself. The table for this sample lists 90,000 to 120,000 clones; approximately 80% of them were counted only once. About 5% of the sample is in the top ten clones.

CDR1 and CDR2 (SGDLS, YYNGEE) derive from the germline V gene. V is reduced by 3 bases and J by 0 bases, leaving a spacing of 13 bases between them. The CDR3 starts with the cysteine, ends with the phenylalanine, and has 16 residues. Only CDR3 DNA remains: 48 bases, in frame from the first base. Paper-wide results and their limitations: The quantity of clinical and demographic metadata differed by source and by participant and was supplied without curation.

The sequencing sample was made of peripheral blood. This receptor was taken from a man aged 55-75 years with acute or convalescent COVID-19. The chain was built from TRBV9 and TRBJ1-3; the D gene is perhaps TRBD1, on 6 matching bases. The CDR3 sequence is CASSGMTGLSGNTIYF. The DNA is as follows: TGTGCCAGCAGCGGTATGACAGGTCTCTCTGGAAACACCATATATTTT.